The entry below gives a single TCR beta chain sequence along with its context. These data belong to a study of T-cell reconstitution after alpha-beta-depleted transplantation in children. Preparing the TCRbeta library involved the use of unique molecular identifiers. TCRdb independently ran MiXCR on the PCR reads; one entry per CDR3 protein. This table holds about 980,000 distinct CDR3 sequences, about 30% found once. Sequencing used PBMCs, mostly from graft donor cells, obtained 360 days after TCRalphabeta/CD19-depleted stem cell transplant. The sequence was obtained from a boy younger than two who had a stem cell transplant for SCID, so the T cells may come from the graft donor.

CDR3 in DNA: TGTGCCAGCAGCCAAGGGGTCCCGCTAACCTACGAGCAGTACTTC. This encodes CASSQGVPLTYEQYF. The rearrangement uses TRBV28 and TRBJ2-7, with a weak D call TRBD1 (5 bases). Trimming took 6 bases from V and 2 from J, leaving 17 bases between them. In germline, CDR1 is MDHEN, CDR2 SYDVKM. The CDR3 runs to 15 residues.